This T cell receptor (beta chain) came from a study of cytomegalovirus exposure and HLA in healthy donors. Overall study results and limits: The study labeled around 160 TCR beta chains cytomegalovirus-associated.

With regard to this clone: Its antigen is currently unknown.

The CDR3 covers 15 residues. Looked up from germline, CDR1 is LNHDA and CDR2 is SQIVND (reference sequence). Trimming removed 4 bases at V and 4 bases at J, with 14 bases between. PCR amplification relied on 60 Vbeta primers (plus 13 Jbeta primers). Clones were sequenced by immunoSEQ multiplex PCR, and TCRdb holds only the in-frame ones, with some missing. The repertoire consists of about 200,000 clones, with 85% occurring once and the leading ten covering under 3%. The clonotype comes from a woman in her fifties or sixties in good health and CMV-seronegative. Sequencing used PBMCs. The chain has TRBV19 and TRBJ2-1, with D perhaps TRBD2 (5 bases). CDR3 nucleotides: TGTGCCAGTAGTAAGCCCGTTGAGGGTTACAATGAGCAGTTCTTC. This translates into CASSKPVEGYNEQFF.